The 17 T cell receptor beta chains in this list originate from one sample, sequenced in a study of cytomegalovirus exposure and HLA in healthy donors. PCR amplification relied on 60 Vbeta primers (plus 13 Jbeta primers). Assay: immunoSEQ multiplex PCR; the TCRdb copy retains only in-frame clones and omits some. The sample has under 200,000 clones, over 75% seen once. The sequenced sample consisted of PBMCs. These receptors came from a human donor in good health.

The rearrangement links TRBV25-1 to TRBJ1-2, with a weak D call TRBD1 (5 bases). Trimming took off 5 bases at V and 0 bases at J, with 10 bases between the two ends. This CDR3 region has 14 residues. Germline loops: CDR1 MGHDK, CDR2 SYGVNS. CDR3: CASSPGGSNYGYTF. CDR3 bases: TGTGCCAGCAGTCCGGGGGGATCTAACTATGGCTACACCTTC.

CDR3 loop: CASGFSGADTQYF. The CDR3 DNA is TGTGCTAGTGGTTTCAGCGGGGCCGATACGCAGTATTTT. The chain couples TRBV12-5 to TRBJ2-3, with 7 bases matching TRBD2. Germline V CDR1 and CDR2: LGHNT, FRNRAP. Losses at the gene ends were 3 bases for V and 6 bases for J; bases not matched to a gene: 3. The CDR3 covers 13 residues.

The chain is built from TRBV10-3 and TRBJ2-7; the D is unclear. CDR3 length equals 13 residues. Germline values: CDR1 ENHRY, CDR2 SYGVKD. V lost 1 base and J lost 1, with 5 bases in between. The CDR3 sequence is CAISELESYEQYF. The CDR3 DNA reads TGTGCCATCAGTGAGTTAGAGTCCTACGAGCAGTACTTC.

The chain is built from TRBV7-9 and TRBJ2-1; D ambiguous. V was clipped by 5 bases and J by 0 bases, with 8 bases between them. The CDR3 runs 14 residues. The V gene's germline CDR1 is SEHNR and CDR2 FQNEAQ (reference sequence). The CDR3 loop reads CASSLSYSYNEQFF. DNA for the CDR3: TGTGCCAGCAGCCTTAGCTACTCCTACAATGAGCAGTTCTTC. Supplemented by reference TRBV7-9 and TRBJ2-1, the full variable domain reads DTGVSQNPRHKITKRGQNVTFRCDPISEHNRLYWYRQTLGQGPEFLTYFQNEAQLEKSRLLSDRFSAERPKGSFSTLEIQRTEQGDSAMYLCASSLSYSYNEQFFGPGTRLTVL.

This clone appeared a single time. The J gene is TRBJ2-5, the V gene TRBV21-1; the table's TRBD1 call for D was not verified on the DNA. TRBV21-1 is a pseudogene. The CDR3 runs to 15 residues. The CDR3 bases are TGTGCCAGCAGGGTTCAGGGGGAATTGGAAGAGACCCAGTACTTC. Protein product: CASRVQGELEETQYF.

The V gene is TRBV10-2, the J gene TRBJ2-7; 9 bases match TRBD2. Trimming took 6 bases from V and 3 from J; bases not matched to a gene: 9. Germline V lookup: CDR1 WSHSY, CDR2 SAAADI. This CDR3 comprises 15 residues. In nucleotides, the CDR3 is TGCGCCAGCAGGGATAGCGGGGGCCCTAACTACGAGCAGTACTTC. It encodes CASRDSGGPNYEQYF.

The rearrangement links TRBV6-5 to TRBJ1-2, with TRBD1 matching over 8 bases. V shed 6 bases and J 2 bases; nucleotides not matched to a gene: 2. This CDR3 has 13 residues. Germline CDR1 is MNHEY and CDR2 is SVGAGI. Here the CDR3 DNA reads TGTGCCAGCAGCAGACAGGGGAACTATGGCTACACCTTC. Its translation: CASSRQGNYGYTF.

The gene calls are TRBV10-2 and TRBJ2-3; no clear D gene. The CDR3 length is 11 residues. V lost 8 bases, J lost 5 bases, and 8 bases lay in between. In germline, CDR1 is WSHSY, CDR2 SAAADI. CDR3 sequence: CASLTGDTQYF. The CDR3 nucleotides are TGCGCCAGCCTAACGGGAGATACGCAGTATTTT.

The chain couples TRBV23-1 to TRBJ1-1, with D possibly being TRBD1 (5 bases). TRBV23-1 is an ORF, with its function uncertain. The CDR3 contains 14 residues. V lost 3 bases and J 1 base, leaving 9 bases between the germline ends. The DNA for the CDR3 is TGCGCCAGCAGTCACAACAGGAGGAACACTGAAGCTTTCTTT. Its protein product is CASSHNRRNTEAFF.

This chain uses TRBV7-3 with TRBJ2-5, with TRBD2 matching over 10 bases. With V trimmed by 0 bases and J by 4 bases, 2 bases remained unmatched. This CDR3 region has 15 residues. Germline V gene lookup returns CDR1 SGHTA and CDR2 FQGTGA. The CDR3 region has the DNA TGTGCCAGCAGCTTAACACTAGCGGGGCCAGAGACCCAGTACTTC. This translates into CASSLTLAGPETQYF.

V and J are TRBV13 and TRBJ2-7, with 9 bases matching TRBD1. This CDR3 contains 16 residues. The germline V gene has CDR1 PRHDT and CDR2 FYEKMQ (reference sequence). J was trimmed by 0 bases and V by 1 base; bases with no gene match: 4. This chain's CDR3 is CASSLDTGGNSYEQYF. Here the CDR3 DNA reads TGTGCCAGCAGCTTAGATACAGGGGGCAACTCCTACGAGCAGTACTTC.

The chain employs TRBV27 and TRBJ2-7; TRBD1 matches at 7 bases. V was clipped by 7 bases and J by 7 bases; unmatched bases: 13. The length of the CDR3 is 14 residues. The germline gives CDR1 MNHEY, CDR2 SMNVEV (reference sequence). The CDR3 DNA is TGTGCCAGCAAAGGGACAGTCGAAGTGGGGGAGCAGTACTTC. Translated, it gives CASKGTVEVGEQYF.

The chain employs TRBV2 and TRBJ1-2, with 8 bases fitting TRBD1. Germline lookup yields CDR1 SNHLY and CDR2 FYNNEI. V lost 9 bases to trimming and J lost 3 bases; unmatched junction nucleotides: 9. The CDR3 loop spans 14 amino acids. CDR3 bases: TGTGCCAGAGTACAGGGGGGAAACTACTATGGCTACACCTTC. This gives the protein CARVQGGNYYGYTF.

This chain links TRBV9 with TRBJ2-7, with 10 bases lining up with TRBD2. From germline, CDR1 is SGDLS and CDR2 YYNGEE. This CDR3 is 15 amino acids long. V was pared by 3 bases and J by 0 bases, with 3 bases of the junction left unmatched. The CDR3 here is CASSASGGLSYEQYF. Written as DNA, the CDR3 is TGTGCCAGCAGCGCTAGCGGGGGCCTCTCCTACGAGCAGTACTTC. The full variable domain, completed using reference TRBV9 and TRBJ2-7, is DSGVTQTPKHLITATGQRVTLRCSPRSGDLSVYWYQQSLDQGLQFLIQYYNGEERAKGNILERFSAQQFPDLHSELNLSSLELGDSALYFCASSASGGLSYEQYFGPGTRLTVT.

This clone was seen just once. The chain carries TRBV7-9 and TRBJ2-3; D is unclear. The CDR3 consists of 13 residues. Germline assignment: CDR1 SEHNR and CDR2 FQNEAQ (reference sequence). The V and J ends lost 4 bases and 6 bases respectively, with 11 bases between them. Here the CDR3 DNA reads TGTGCCAGCAGCTCACCACTGTCGGATACGCAGTATTTT. It translates to CASSSPLSDTQYF.

In its sample, this clone was seen a few times. This chain links TRBV25-1 with TRBJ1-3, with D possibly being TRBD1 (6 bases). Germline-derived CDR1 and CDR2 are MGHDK and SYGVNS. The CDR3 runs 15 residues. Trimming cost V 3 bases and J 4 bases, with 13 bases left between them. CDR3 sequence reads: CASSDASDRGNTIYF. The CDR3 coding sequence is TGTGCCAGCAGTGACGCCTCGGACAGAGGAAACACCATATATTTT.

J is TRBJ1-2 and V is TRBV4-3, with a weak D call TRBD1 (6 bases). The V end was cut by 3 bases, the J end by 0 bases, with 14 bases between. From germline, CDR1 is LGHNA and CDR2 YSLEER. This CDR3 has 16 amino acids. Here the CDR3 DNA reads TGCGCCAGCAGCCATTCCGGGACACCTTCTAACTATGGCTACACCTTC. It specifies CASSHSGTPSNYGYTF.